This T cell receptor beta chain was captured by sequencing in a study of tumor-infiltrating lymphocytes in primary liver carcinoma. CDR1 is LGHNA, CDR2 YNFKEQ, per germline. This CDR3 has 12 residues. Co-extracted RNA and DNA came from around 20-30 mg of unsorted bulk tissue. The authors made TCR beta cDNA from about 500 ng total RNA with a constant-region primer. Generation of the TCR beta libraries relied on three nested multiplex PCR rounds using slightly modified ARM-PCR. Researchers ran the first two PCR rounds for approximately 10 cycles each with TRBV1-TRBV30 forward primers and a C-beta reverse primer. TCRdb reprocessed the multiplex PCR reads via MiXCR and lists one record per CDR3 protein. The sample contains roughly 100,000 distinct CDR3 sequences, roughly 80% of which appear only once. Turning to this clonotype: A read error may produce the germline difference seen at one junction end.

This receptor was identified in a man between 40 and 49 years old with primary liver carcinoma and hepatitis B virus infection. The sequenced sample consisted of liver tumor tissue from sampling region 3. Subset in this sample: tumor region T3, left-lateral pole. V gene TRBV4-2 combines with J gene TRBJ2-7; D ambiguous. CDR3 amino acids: CASNHEAHEQYF. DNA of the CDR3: TGTGCCAGCAACCATGAGGCCCACGAGCAATACTTC.